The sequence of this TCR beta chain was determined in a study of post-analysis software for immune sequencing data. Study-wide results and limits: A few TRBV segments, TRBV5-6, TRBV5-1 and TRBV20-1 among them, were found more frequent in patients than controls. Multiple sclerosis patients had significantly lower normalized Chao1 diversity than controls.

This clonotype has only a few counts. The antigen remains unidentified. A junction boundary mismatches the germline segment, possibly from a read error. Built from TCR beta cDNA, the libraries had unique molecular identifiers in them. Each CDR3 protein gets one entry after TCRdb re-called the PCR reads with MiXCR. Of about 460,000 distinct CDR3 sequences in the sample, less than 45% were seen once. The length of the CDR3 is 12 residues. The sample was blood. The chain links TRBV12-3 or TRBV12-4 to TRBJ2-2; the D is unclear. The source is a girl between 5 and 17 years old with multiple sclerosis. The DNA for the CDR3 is TGTGCCAGCGTCAGTGAGCCCGGCGAGCTGTTTTTT. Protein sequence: CASVSEPGELFF.